This TCR beta chain was sequenced in a study of blood T cell repertoires in COVID-19. Study-level information: From T cells, B-cell-depleted T cells, or PBMCs came the material, which was cDNA or gDNA.

Deletions cut 3 bases from V and 8 bases from J, with 7 bases between. The CDR3 spans 11 residues. The germline gives CDR1 MNHNS, CDR2 SASEGT. In its sample, this clone was seen a few times. Under the authors' procedure: Using reference gene primer amplification, nucleated cell counts were estimated. Method: immunoSEQ multiplex PCR; TCRdb's copy keeps in-frame clones and lacks some. The DNA gave D and trimming, while V, J and clone size come from that table. There are approximately 110,000 clones in the sample; around 66% occur only once, and about 5.9% lies in the top ten. The rearrangement joins TRBV6-1 to TRBJ1-1; D is unclear. Sequenced input: peripheral blood. The TCR originated in an elderly man with acute or convalescent COVID-19. The DNA of the CDR3 is TGTGCCAGCAGTGACATCGGGGAAGCTTTCTTT. Translation gives CASSDIGEAFF.